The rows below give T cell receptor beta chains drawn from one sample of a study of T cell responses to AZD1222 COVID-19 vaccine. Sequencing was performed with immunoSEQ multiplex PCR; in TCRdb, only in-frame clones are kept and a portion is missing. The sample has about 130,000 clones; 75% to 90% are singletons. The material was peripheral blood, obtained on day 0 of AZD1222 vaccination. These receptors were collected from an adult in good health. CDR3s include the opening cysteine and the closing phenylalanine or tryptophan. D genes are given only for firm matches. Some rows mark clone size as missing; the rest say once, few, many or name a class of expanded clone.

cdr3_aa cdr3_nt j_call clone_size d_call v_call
CASSLPGTAWDTQYF TGTGCCAGCAGCTTACCCGGGACGGCGTGGGATACGCAGTATTTT TRBJ2-3 . . TRBV5-4
CASSSSGGPLTQYF TGTGCCAGCAGCTCAAGCGGGGGGCCCCTAACCCAGTACTTC TRBJ2-5 . TRBD2 TRBV6-5
CASSDRGEAFF TGTGCCAGCAGCGACCGGGGCGAAGCTTTCTTT TRBJ1-1 . . TRBV11-2
CASSLSWLTGEQFF TGTGCCAGCAGCTTGTCCTGGCTCACGGGAGAGCAGTTCTTC TRBJ2-1 once . TRBV7-2
CASSLTGRYGYTF TGTGCCAGCAGCCTTACCGGACGCTATGGCTACACCTTC TRBJ1-2 . . TRBV14
CASRGHLNTEAFF TGTGCCAGCAGGGGACACTTGAACACTGAAGCTTTCTTT TRBJ1-1 . . TRBV6-5
CASSSGWDSGNTIYF TGTGCCAGCAGTTCCGGCTGGGACTCTGGAAACACCATATATTTT TRBJ1-3 . . TRBV28
CASSPVWGNQPQHF TGTGCCAGCAGCCCCGTTTGGGGCAATCAGCCCCAGCATTTT TRBJ1-5 . . TRBV3-1/TRBV3-2
CAWSVSATAYSNQPQHF TGTGCCTGGAGTGTTTCAGCGACAGCCTATAGCAATCAGCCCCAGCATTTT TRBJ1-5 once . TRBV30
CASSQVGANAGYGYTF TGTGCCAGCAGTCAAGTCGGCGCCAACGCTGGGTATGGCTACACCTTC TRBJ1-2 . . TRBV2
CASWDNSYNSPLHF TGTGCCAGCTGGGACAACTCCTATAATTCACCCCTCCACTTT TRBJ1-6 few . TRBV2
CASSSRTGGTKGYTF TGTGCCAGCAGCTCCCGGACCGGAGGGACTAAGGGCTACACCTTC TRBJ1-2 once . TRBV11-1
CASSEWGQGVGGQLFF TGTGCCAGCAGTGAATGGGGACAGGGGGTTGGTGGGCAACTGTTTTTT TRBJ1-4 . TRBD1 TRBV2
CASSRSTRTDTQYF TGTGCCAGCAGTCGAAGTACCCGCACAGATACGCAGTATTTT TRBJ2-3 few . TRBV2
CASSVWTGSGTQYF TGTGCCAGCAGCGTTTGGACAGGGTCCGGGACCCAGTACTTC TRBJ2-5 . TRBD1 TRBV28
CASSARTATYNSPLHF TGTGCCAGCAGCGCTCGGACAGCCACCTATAATTCACCCCTCCACTTT TRBJ1-6 once . TRBV11-3
CASSQRDRGHMGGYTF TGTGCCAGCAGCCAGAGGGACAGGGGACATATGGGCGGCTACACCTTC TRBJ1-2 once TRBD1 TRBV3-1/TRBV3-2
CASSLWAGTGYAGELFF TGTGCCAGCAGTTTATGGGCCGGGACAGGGTATGCCGGGGAGCTGTTTTTT TRBJ2-2 . TRBD1 TRBV27
CASSEGSFTTGELFF TGTGCCAGCAGTGAAGGGAGCTTTACTACCGGGGAGCTGTTTTTT TRBJ2-2 . . TRBV6-1
CAISEPPRGYEQYF TGTGCCATCAGTGAGCCTCCGAGGGGCTACGAGCAGTACTTC TRBJ2-7 . . TRBV10-3
CASSEDRGNTIYF TGTGCCAGCAGCGAAGACCGAGGAAACACCATATATTTT TRBJ1-3 few . TRBV11-3
CASSPSGGKKETQYF TGTGCCAGCTCACCTAGCGGGGGCAAAAAAGAGACCCAGTACTTC TRBJ2-5 . TRBD2 TRBV18
CASSQAQRGGAEETQYF TGCGCCAGCAGCCAGGCCCAGCGCGGGGGGGCCGAGGAGACCCAGTACTTC TRBJ2-5 . TRBD2 TRBV4-1
CASSYTEGIYGYTF TGTGCCAGCAGTTACACAGAGGGGATCTATGGCTACACCTTC TRBJ1-2 once . TRBV6-5
CASSFGGFREQFF TGTGCCAGCAGCTTTGGGGGTTTTAGAGAGCAGTTCTTC TRBJ2-1 . . TRBV5-8
CASSYSRSGNTIYF TGCGCCAGCAGCTATTCCCGATCTGGAAACACCATATATTTT TRBJ1-3 few . TRBV5-1
CASSLARGQDTQYF TGCGCCAGCAGCTTGGCCAGGGGGCAAGATACGCAGTATTTT TRBJ2-3 . TRBD1 TRBV5-1
CATSDPRLTEAFF TGTGCCACCAGTGACCCGCGACTAACTGAAGCTTTCTTT TRBJ1-1 . . TRBV24-1
CASSLGGQGNYGYTF TGCGCCAGCAGCTTGGGGGGACAGGGAAACTATGGCTACACCTTC TRBJ1-2 . TRBD1 TRBV5-1
CASRGGLEPQHF TGTGCCAGCAGGGGGGGGTTGGAACCCCAGCATTTT TRBJ1-5 . . TRBV27
CASSPLSLSGNTIYF TGCGCCAGCAGCCCCCTCTCATTGAGTGGAAACACCATATATTTT TRBJ1-3 . . TRBV5-1
CASSGTSNQPQHF TGTGCCAGCAGCGGGACATCTAATCAGCCCCAGCATTTT TRBJ1-5 . . TRBV2
CASSPGQTYEQYF TGTGCCAGCAGCCCGGGACAGACCTACGAGCAGTACTTC TRBJ2-7 . TRBD1 TRBV28
CASSKGSGNTIYF TGTGCCAGCTCTAAAGGGTCTGGAAACACCATATATTTT TRBJ1-3 . . TRBV18
CASSSRGARVGLIQETQYF TGTGCCAGCAGTTCCCGCGGGGCGCGGGTTGGCCTGATCCAAGAGACCCAGTACTTC TRBJ2-5 . . TRBV28
CASSFKGAGERETQYF TGTGCCAGCAGTTTTAAAGGGGCAGGGGAGAGAGAGACCCAGTACTTC TRBJ2-5 . . TRBV27
CASSEGGQTEAFF TGTGCCAGCAGCGAGGGGGGGCAGACTGAAGCTTTCTTT TRBJ1-1 . . TRBV9
CASSPLIPQRGAGTQYF TGTGCCAGCTCACCTCTTATCCCGCAGCGGGGGGCCGGTACGCAGTATTTT TRBJ2-3 . TRBD2 TRBV18
CACYRHLNTEAFF TGTGCCTGCTACAGGCATTTGAACACTGAAGCTTTCTTT TRBJ1-1 few . TRBV30
CASPGLAGGYTGELFF TGTGCCAGCCCGGGACTAGCGGGGGGGTACACCGGGGAGCTGTTTTTT TRBJ2-2 few TRBD2 TRBV6-4
CATSRDRRIQETQYF TGTGCCACCAGCAGAGATAGACGGATCCAAGAGACCCAGTACTTC TRBJ2-5 . . TRBV15
CASSQTGQGAYNEKLFF TGCGCCAGCAGCCAGACCGGACAGGGGGCCTATAATGAAAAACTGTTTTTT TRBJ1-4 . TRBD1 TRBV4-1
CASKPLGLAGGRTDTQYF TGTGCCAGCAAACCTCTTGGACTAGCGGGGGGGCGGACAGATACGCAGTATTTT TRBJ2-3 . TRBD2 TRBV27
CASSFQGAGGDTQYF TGTGCCAGCAGCTTTCAGGGGGCCGGGGGAGATACGCAGTATTTT TRBJ2-3 . TRBD1 TRBV5-4
CASSFFPPGKNGYTF TGTGCCAGCAGCTTCTTCCCGCCAGGAAAGAATGGCTACACCTTC TRBJ1-2 . . TRBV5-6